This TCR beta chain was captured in a study of human T cells and chemical hapten exposure. Overall study context: Patches that contained 0.01% DPC were applied to the upper back and read at 6 days.

Findings of the study overall: Counts of TCRs expanded at PT1 correlated positively with patch test score. DPC sensitization produced no change in TCRs with frequency above 1 in 1000.

This CDR3 region has 19 residues. Time point described: pre-sensitization, week 0. Treatment in this sample: therapeutic diphenylcyclopropenone sensitization with weekly scalp DPC. The library gave individual cDNA molecules unique molecular identifiers. MiXCR, applied by TCRdb to the RACE reads, yields one record per CDR3 protein. The table includes roughly 250,000 distinct CDR3 sequences, more than 6.5% detected once. Worth noting for this clonotype: Its cognate antigen is unknown.

This chain joins TRBV3-2 and TRBJ2-4; the D segment call TRBD1 is taken from the table without a DNA check. TRBV3-2 is noted as a pseudogene. The sequence came from a woman aged 40-49 years with alopecia areata. Some clones in this sample may be carry-over from other donors' samples. Sample: whole blood, taken in connection with sensitization to the hapten diphenylcyclopropenone (DPC). CDR3 coding DNA: TGTGCCAGCAGCCAAGGAGCCCCTTGTGACACCCTAGCCAAAAACATTCAGTACTTC. It translates to CASSQGAPCDTLAKNIQYF.